These T cell receptor beta chains were read from a single sample in a study of control samples from healthy donors and cancer patients. The protocol was immunoSEQ multiplex PCR, while the TCRdb copy is restricted to in-frame clones and leaves out a portion. The data contain 55,000 to 65,000 clones, around 87% of them seen just once; the ten biggest clones take up approximately 11%. Source material: PBMCs. These receptor sequences come from a woman aged 55-75 years with lung cancer. Both conserved end residues are part of each CDR3. D genes are given only for firm matches. For some rows the clone size is stated as once, few or many, or as a class when expanded; others skip it.

>NA|TRBJ1-2|TRBV3-1/TRBV3-2|TRBD1
TGTGCCAGCAGCTGGGGACAGGCAGCAGATGGCTACACCTTC
CASSWGQAADGYTF
>NA|TRBJ1-1|TRBV30|TRBD1
TGTGCCTGGAGAGCCGGGACAGCGAACACTGAAGCTTTCTTT
CAWRAGTANTEAFF
>once|TRBJ1-2|TRBV12-3/TRBV12-4|NA
TGTGCCAGCAGTCTAGACAGCTATGGCTACACCTTC
CASSLDSYGYTF
>NA|TRBJ1-1|TRBV19|NA
TGTGCTACACGTGGAATGAACACTGAAGCTTTCTTT
CATRGMNTEAFF
>NA|TRBJ2-3|TRBV5-1|TRBD2
TGCGCCAGCAGCTTAATGACGGGGGGGACAGATACGCAGTATTTT
CASSLMTGGTDTQYF
>NA|TRBJ2-5|TRBV5-4|NA
TGTGCCAGCAGCTCCGCTAACAGGGACCAAGAGACCCAGTACTTC
CASSSANRDQETQYF
>NA|TRBJ1-4|TRBV2|TRBD1
TGTGCCAGCAGCTATACAGGGGGCTCGATCGAAAAACTGTTTTTT
CASSYTGGSIEKLFF
>NA|TRBJ1-2|TRBV19|TRBD1
TGTGCCAGTAGTATCGGACAGGGTTTTGGTTATGGCTACACCTTC
CASSIGQGFGYGYTF
>once|TRBJ2-2|TRBV5-1|NA
TGCGCCAGCAGCATAGGGATGGGGGACACCGGGGAGCTGTTTTTT
CASSIGMGDTGELFF
>once|TRBJ1-1|TRBV6-2/TRBV6-3|NA
TGTGCCAGCAGTCCACACGATCCGAACACTGAAGCTTTCTTT
CASSPHDPNTEAFF
>NA|TRBJ1-6|TRBV28|NA
TGTGCCAGCAGTAGTTGGGGCAATTCACCCCTCCACTTT
CASSSWGNSPLHF
>NA|TRBJ1-6|TRBV5-6|NA
TGTGCCAGCAGCTTCCGTCTAAGTTCACCCCTCCACTTT
CASSFRLSSPLHF
>NA|TRBJ2-5|TRBV7-7|NA
TGTGCTAGCAGCTTAGGGAGGCCGTACCAAGAGACCCAGTACTTC
CASSLGRPYQETQYF
>NA|TRBJ1-6|TRBV5-1|NA
TGCGCCAGCAGAAGGGCAGGGAAGAATTCACCCCTCCACTTT
CASRRAGKNSPLHF
>NA|TRBJ2-2|TRBV6-2/TRBV6-3|TRBD2
TGTGCCAGCAGTTACAGCGTCCTAGCGGGAGGTAACACCGGGGAGCTGTTTTTT
CASSYSVLAGGNTGELFF
>NA|TRBJ2-1|TRBV19|TRBD2
TGTGCCAGTAGGGGGGGGAGCTCCTACAATGAGCAGTTCTTC
CASRGGSSYNEQFF
>once|TRBJ1-2|TRBV6-5|TRBD1
TGTGCCAGCAGTTACGTCGGCAGGGGGGTCTATGGCTACACCTTC
CASSYVGRGVYGYTF
>NA|TRBJ1-1|TRBV5-1|NA
TGCGCCAGCAGCCCCCGACCCATGAACACTGAAGCTTTCTTT
CASSPRPMNTEAFF
>NA|TRBJ2-5|TRBV7-3|NA
TGTGCCAGCAGCCCCGGGCAGCGAGGGGAGACCCAGTACTTC
CASSPGQRGETQYF
>NA|TRBJ2-1|TRBV2|NA
TGTGCCAGCAGTGAACCCCGCCCCCCCTACAATGAGCAGTTCTTC
CASSEPRPPYNEQFF
>NA|TRBJ1-6|TRBV30|NA
TGTGCCTGGAGTGTATCCGGGAGTCTTCCCCTCCACTTT
CAWSVSGSLPLHF
>once|TRBJ2-1|TRBV11-2|NA
TGTGCCAGCAGTCGTCTGGAGTTGCAGTTCTTC
CASSRLELQFF
>many|TRBJ2-7|TRBV2|NA
TGTGCCACCGATGGAGGACAGCCTCACTTC
CATDGGQPHF
>NA|TRBJ1-1|TRBV29-1|TRBD1
TGCAGCGTCGCTGCAGGGGGCTTGAGCACTGAAGCTTTCTTT
CSVAAGGLSTEAFF
>NA|TRBJ2-3|TRBV18|NA
TGTGCCAGCTCACCAGGGTTAACAGATACGCAGTATTTT
CASSPGLTDTQYF
>NA|TRBJ1-2|TRBV5-1|NA
TGCGCCAGCAGCTTGGCAGGGTTAGCTAACTATGGCTACACCTTC
CASSLAGLANYGYTF
>NA|TRBJ1-4|TRBV30|TRBD1
TGTGCCTGGAGCACGGATCGGACAGGGAGAAGGGAAAAACTGTTTTTT
CAWSTDRTGRREKLFF
>NA|TRBJ1-6|TRBV9|NA
TGTGCCAGCAGCGTAGGGGGGGCCAATTCACCCCTCCACTTT
CASSVGGANSPLHF
>NA|TRBJ2-4|TRBV5-1|TRBD2
TGCGCCAGCAGCGCAACGGCGGGACTAGCGGCCAAAAACATTCAGTACTTC
CASSATAGLAAKNIQYF
>NA|TRBJ2-5|TRBV5-1|TRBD2
TGCGCCAGCAGCCCCGGGGGGGTGGAAGAGACCCAGTACTTC
CASSPGGVEETQYF
>NA|TRBJ1-3|TRBV6-5|NA
TGTGCCAGCAGTTACTCCGCAGGCTCTGGAAACACCATATATTTT
CASSYSAGSGNTIYF
>NA|TRBJ2-3|TRBV7-3|NA
TGTGCCAGCAGCTTGGAGGGACAGATCACAGATACGCAGTATTTT
CASSLEGQITDTQYF
>NA|TRBJ1-2|TRBV9|TRBD1
TGTGCCAGCAGCGTAGGTGGGACAGGGGACTATGGCTACACCTTC
CASSVGGTGDYGYTF
>NA|TRBJ2-1|TRBV6-5|TRBD2
TGTGCCAGCAGTTCCTCGACTAGCGGGAGCCCCCATGAGCAGTTCTTC
CASSSSTSGSPHEQFF
>NA|TRBJ2-7|TRBV11-2|NA
TGTGCCAGCAGCCCGCGCCCCTACGAGCAGTACTTC
CASSPRPYEQYF